Shown below are 10 T cell receptor beta chains from a single sample sequenced in a study of response to subunit inactivated influenza vaccine. MiXCR, applied by TCRdb to the RT-PCR reads, yields one record per CDR3 protein. The table has fewer than 350,000 distinct CDR3 sequences, just over 20% seen once. Sequenced material: PBMCs from blood, taken approximately 20 months after vaccination. The receptors were sampled from a man between 45 and 75 years old who received an inactivated influenza vaccine.

The chain combines TRBV7-9 with TRBJ2-1, with 10 bases that match TRBD1. The V segment lost 5 bases and the J segment 5 bases; nucleotides outside the gene matches: 12. Germline loops: CDR1 SEHNR, CDR2 FQNEAQ (reference sequence). The CDR3 loop spans 17 amino acids. The CDR3, as DNA: TGTGCCAGCAGCCCTAGGGACAGGGGTCGCAGGAACAATGAGCAGTTCTTC. Protein sequence: CASSPRDRGRRNNEQFF.

This clonotype came up a few times. The chain couples TRBV24-1 to TRBJ2-2; TRBD2 matches 7 bases. Unmatched junction bases numbered 14, after V lost 9 bases and J lost 2 bases. CDR3 length: 17 residues. Looked up from germline, CDR1 is KGHDR and CDR2 is SFDVKD. The CDR3 bases are TGTGCCACCGGAGAGAAGACGGGGAGGGGTAACACCGGGGAGCTGTTTTTT. It encodes CATGEKTGRGNTGELFF.

In its sample, this clonotype was seen a few times. The CDR3 spells CASRLEQGISTDTQYF. Here the CDR3 DNA reads TGTGCCAGCAGACTGGAACAGGGGATTAGCACAGATACGCAGTATTTT. V usage is TRBV6-2 or TRBV6-3 and J usage is TRBJ2-3, with 7 bases matching TRBD1. The CDR3 has 16 amino acids. CDR1 and CDR2 from the germline V gene are MNHEY and SVGEGT. The ends lost 6 bases at V and 0 bases at J; junction bases unmatched: 9.

The J gene is TRBJ2-3, the V gene TRBV20-1, with D maybe TRBD2 (5 bases). This CDR3 spans 12 amino acids. Trimming removed 5 bases from V and 7 bases from J, with 13 bases in between. Germline values: CDR1 DFQATT, CDR2 SNEGSKA (reference sequence). The CDR3 DNA reads TGCAGTGCTCATGTAGCGACACATACGCAGTATTTT. This gives the protein CSAHVATHTQYF.

This clonotype was counted between two and nine times. The rearrangement links TRBV7-9 to TRBJ2-1, with TRBD2 matching over 10 bases. The V segment lost 5 bases and the J segment 8 bases; nucleotides outside the gene matches: 9. The CDR3 covers 15 residues. The germline V gene encodes CDR1 SEHNR and CDR2 FQNEAQ (reference sequence). CDR3 bases: TGTGCCAGCAGCCCTCCCAGCGGGAGGGCGTATGAGCAGTTCTTC. Translation: CASSPPSGRAYEQFF.

The chain's CDR3 is CSGGSRANTEAFF. The CDR3 DNA reads TGCAGCGGGGGCAGCCGAGCGAACACTGAAGCTTTCTTT. This chain joins TRBV29-1 and TRBJ1-1; possible D gene TRBD1, 5 bases. Germline CDR1 reads SQVTM; CDR2 reads ANQGSEA. Trimming removed 7 bases from V and 1 base from J, with 13 bases in between. The CDR3 totals 13 residues.

The chain combines TRBV2 with TRBJ2-2; possible D gene TRBD2, 5 bases. Germline loops: CDR1 SNHLY, CDR2 FYNNEI. The ends were cut back, 6 bases at V and 1 base at J, with 9 bases in the middle. The CDR3 has 14 residues. CDR3 sequence: CASRMGVNTGELFF. The CDR3 nucleotides are TGTGCCAGCAGAATGGGAGTGAACACCGGGGAGCTGTTTTTT. Full variable domain (missing parts from reference TRBV2 and TRBJ2-2): EPEVTQTPSHQVTQMGQEVILRCVPISNHLYFYWYRQILGQKVEFLVSFYNNEISEKSEIFDDQFSVERPDGSNFTLKIRSTKLEDSAMYFCASRMGVNTGELFFGEGSRLTVL.

This chain links TRBV7-2 with TRBJ2-1, with 8 bases identical to TRBD2. This CDR3 is 18 amino acids long. V lost 2 bases to trimming and J lost 2 bases; unmatched junction nucleotides: 11. Germline V gene lookup returns CDR1 SGHTA and CDR2 FQGNSA. This CDR3 reads CASSLTGFGGVPYNEQFF. CDR3 coding DNA: TGTGCCAGCAGCTTAACGGGTTTCGGGGGGGTCCCCTACAATGAGCAGTTCTTC. The full variable domain, completed using reference TRBV7-2 and TRBJ2-1, is GAGVSQSPSNKVTEKGKDVELRCDPISGHTALYWYRQSLGQGLEFLIYFQGNSAPDKSGLPSDRFSAERTGGSVSTLTIQRTQQEDSAVYLCASSLTGFGGVPYNEQFFGPGTRLTVL.

The gene calls are TRBV29-1 and TRBJ1-2, with TRBD1 as a possible D gene (5 bases). V dropped 8 bases and J dropped 4 bases, with 11 bases sitting between them. This CDR3 has 11 amino acids. The germline gives CDR1 SQVTM, CDR2 ANQGSEA. The CDR3 nucleotides read TGCAGCCCGGACAAGAGCTATGGCTACACCTTC. Encoded protein: CSPDKSYGYTF.

This chain links TRBV7-6 with TRBJ2-3; the match to TRBD2 covers 13 bases. The CDR3 contains 15 residues. The V gene end was trimmed by 5 bases and the J gene end by 6 bases; junction bases not matched to a gene: 5. Germline lookup yields CDR1 SGHVS and CDR2 FNYEAQ. The CDR3, as DNA: TGTGCCAGCAGCAGACTAGCGGGGGGAATGGATACGCAGTATTTT. It specifies CASSRLAGGMDTQYF.